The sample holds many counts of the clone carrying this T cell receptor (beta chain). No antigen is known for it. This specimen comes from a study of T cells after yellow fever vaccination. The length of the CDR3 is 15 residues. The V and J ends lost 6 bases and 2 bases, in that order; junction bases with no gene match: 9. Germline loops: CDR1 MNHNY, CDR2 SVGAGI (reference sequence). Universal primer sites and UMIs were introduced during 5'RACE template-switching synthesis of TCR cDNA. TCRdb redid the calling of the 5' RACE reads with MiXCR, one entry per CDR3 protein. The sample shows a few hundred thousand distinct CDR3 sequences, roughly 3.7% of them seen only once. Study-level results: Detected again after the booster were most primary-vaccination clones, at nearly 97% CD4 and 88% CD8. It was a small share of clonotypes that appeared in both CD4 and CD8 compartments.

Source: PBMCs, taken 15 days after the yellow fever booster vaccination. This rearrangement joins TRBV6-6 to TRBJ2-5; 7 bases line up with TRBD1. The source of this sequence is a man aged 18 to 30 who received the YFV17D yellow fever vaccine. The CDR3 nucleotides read TGTGCCAGCAGATCAGACAGGGTAGGGCAAGAGACCCAGTACTTC. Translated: CASRSDRVGQETQYF.